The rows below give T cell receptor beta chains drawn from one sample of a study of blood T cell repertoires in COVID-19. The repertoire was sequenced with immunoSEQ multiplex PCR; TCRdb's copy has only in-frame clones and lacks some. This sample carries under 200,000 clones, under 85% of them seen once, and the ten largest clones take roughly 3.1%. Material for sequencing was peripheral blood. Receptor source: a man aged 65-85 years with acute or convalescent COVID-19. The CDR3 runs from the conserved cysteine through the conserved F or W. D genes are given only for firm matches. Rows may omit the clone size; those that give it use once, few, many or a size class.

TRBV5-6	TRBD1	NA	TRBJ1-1	TGTGCCAGCAGCCTGGGACAGCCGGGCACTGAAGCTTTCTTT	CASSLGQPGTEAFF
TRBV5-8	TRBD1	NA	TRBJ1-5	TGTGCCAGCAGCCTAGGGACGACAGGGTATAGCAATCAGCCCCAGCATTTT	CASSLGTTGYSNQPQHF
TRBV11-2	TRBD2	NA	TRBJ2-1	TGTGCCAGCAGCCAGGGACTAGGTAATGAGCAGTTCTTC	CASSQGLGNEQFF
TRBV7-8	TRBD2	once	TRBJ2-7	TGTGCCAGCAGCTCCCGGGTCGGACTAGCGGAGTCCTACGAGCAGTACTTC	CASSSRVGLAESYEQYF
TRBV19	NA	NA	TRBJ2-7	TGTGCCAGTAGTCCTTCTTCCGGGACACCCCTTTCCTACGAGCAGTACTTC	CASSPSSGTPLSYEQYF
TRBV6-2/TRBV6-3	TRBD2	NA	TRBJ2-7	TGTGCCAGCAGTTTCGGGACTAGCGGGAGGGTTGAGCAGTACTTC	CASSFGTSGRVEQYF
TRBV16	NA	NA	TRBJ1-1	TGTGCCACCAGAAGGAGTCTAAACACTGAAGCTTTCTTT	CATRRSLNTEAFF
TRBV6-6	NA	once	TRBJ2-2	TGTGCCACCTACCCAGGGATGCAGACCGGGGAGCTGTTTTTT	CATYPGMQTGELFF
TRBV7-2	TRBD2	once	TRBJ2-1	TGTGCCAGCAGCTTAGATAGCGGGGGTACCTACAATGAGCAGTTCTTC	CASSLDSGGTYNEQFF
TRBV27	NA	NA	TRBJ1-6	TGTGCCAGCAGTTTGCAACAGTCCCCCCGTTCGCCCCTCCACTTT	CASSLQQSPRSPLHF
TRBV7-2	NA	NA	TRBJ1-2	TGTGCCAGCAGCTTACGGAGGGTAGGGGATAACTATGGCTACACCTTC	CASSLRRVGDNYGYTF
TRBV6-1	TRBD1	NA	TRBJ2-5	TGTGCCAGCAGTGACACAGGGGGACAGACCCAGTACTTC	CASSDTGGQTQYF
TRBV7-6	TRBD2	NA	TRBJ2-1	TGTGCCAGCAGCTTAGGTCTAGCGGGGTCTAATGAGCAGTTCTTC	CASSLGLAGSNEQFF
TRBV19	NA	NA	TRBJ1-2	TGTGCCAGTAGTCCCCGGGACACCGGCCCGCTCTATGGCTACACCTTC	CASSPRDTGPLYGYTF
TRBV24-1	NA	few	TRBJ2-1	TGTGCCACCAGTGATTTCGGGGTAGATGAGCAGTTCTTC	CATSDFGVDEQFF
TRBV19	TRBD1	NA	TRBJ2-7	TGTGCCAGTACCCTCTCCGGGACAGGGGGCGAGCAGTACTTC	CASTLSGTGGEQYF
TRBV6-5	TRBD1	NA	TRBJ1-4	TGTGCCAGCATGCGGGGGGGGACAGGGGATGAAAAACTGTTTTTT	CASMRGGTGDEKLFF
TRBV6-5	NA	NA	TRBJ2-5	TGTGCCAGCAGTTATTTGCGGTACCAAGAGACCCAGTACTTC	CASSYLRYQETQYF
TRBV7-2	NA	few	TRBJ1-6	TGTGCCAGCAGCTTAGTTAGGGGTTCACCCCTCCACTTT	CASSLVRGSPLHF
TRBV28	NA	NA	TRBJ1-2	TGTGCCAGCAGTTTACAGGGGCGGGGCTACACCTTC	CASSLQGRGYTF
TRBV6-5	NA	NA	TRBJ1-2	TGTGCCACCCAAGAACGTCGGGAACCTTTCTATGGCTACACCTTC	CATQERREPFYGYTF
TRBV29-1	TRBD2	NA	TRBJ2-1	TGCACGGGAGGGGGGTCCCCCGGGACTAGCGGGTCTCCCAGCTCCTACAATGAGCAGTTCTTC	CTGGGSPGTSGSPSSYNEQFF
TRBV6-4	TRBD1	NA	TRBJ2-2	TGTGCCAGCAGTGCCGGGACAGGGTACGGGGAGCTGTTTTTT	CASSAGTGYGELFF
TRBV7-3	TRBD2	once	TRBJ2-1	TGTGCCAGCAGCCTGACCGGGACTAGCGGAAACAATGGGCAGTTCTTC	CASSLTGTSGNNGQFF
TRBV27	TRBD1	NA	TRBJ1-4	TGTGCCAGCAGCCCATTACAGGGGGCGCTAAAAGAAAAACTGTTTTTT	CASSPLQGALKEKLFF
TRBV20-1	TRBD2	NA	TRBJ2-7	TGCAGTGCTAGTGGTAGCGGGAGGAGCTCCTACGAGCAGTACTTC	CSASGSGRSSYEQYF
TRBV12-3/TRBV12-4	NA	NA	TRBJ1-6	TGTGCCAGCAGTTCAGGGCATTCACCCCTCCACTTT	CASSSGHSPLHF
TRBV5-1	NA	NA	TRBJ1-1	TGCGCCAGCAGCTTGGTCGGTACGGCTGAAGCTTTCTTT	CASSLVGTAEAFF
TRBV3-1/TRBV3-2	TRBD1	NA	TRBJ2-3	TGTGCCAGCAGCCAAGATTACCCATCAGGGACAGGGATAGATACGCAGTATTTT	CASSQDYPSGTGIDTQYF
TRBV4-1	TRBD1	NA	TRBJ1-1	TGCGCCAGCAGCCCGCGGGACAGGCTGAACACTGAAGCTTTCTTT	CASSPRDRLNTEAFF
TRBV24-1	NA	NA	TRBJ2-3	TGTGCCACCAGTGATCAGAGGGGGAGCACAGATACGCAGTATTTT	CATSDQRGSTDTQYF
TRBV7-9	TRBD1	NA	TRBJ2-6	TGTGCCAGCAGCCAACCGGGACAGGGGACGAACGGGGCCAACGTCCTGACTTTC	CASSQPGQGTNGANVLTF
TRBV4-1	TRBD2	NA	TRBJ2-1	TGCGCCAGCAGCCCCCCTCCGGGACTAGTCTACAATGAGCAGTTCTTC	CASSPPPGLVYNEQFF
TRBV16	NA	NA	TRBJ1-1	TGTGCCAGCACCTGGGGGGACACTGAAGCTTTCTTT	CASTWGDTEAFF
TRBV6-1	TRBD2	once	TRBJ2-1	TGTGCCAGCAGTGAAATAGGGACTAGCGGGGTTAATGAGCAGTTCTTC	CASSEIGTSGVNEQFF
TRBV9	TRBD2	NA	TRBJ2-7	TGTGCCAGCAGCCCCTCCAGCGGGGTTACCTACGAGCAGTACTTC	CASSPSSGVTYEQYF
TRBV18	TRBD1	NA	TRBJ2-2	TGTGCCAGCTTGGACAGGGGAAAGAACACCGGGGAGCTGTTTTTT	CASLDRGKNTGELFF
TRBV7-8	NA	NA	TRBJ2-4	TGTGCCAGCAGCTCCCCGGGAGATAACATTCAGTACTTC	CASSSPGDNIQYF
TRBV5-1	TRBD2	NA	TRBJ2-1	TGCGCCAGCAGCTTGGGGACTAGCGGGGCCAGCTCCTACAATGAGCAGTTCTTC	CASSLGTSGASSYNEQFF
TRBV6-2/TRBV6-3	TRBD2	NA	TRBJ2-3	TGTGCCAGCAGTTACCGTAAGACTAGCGGGGCAGATACGCAGTATTTT	CASSYRKTSGADTQYF
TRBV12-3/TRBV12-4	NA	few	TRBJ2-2	TGTGCCAGCAGCCGGAGAGCCGGGGAGCTGTTTTTT	CASSRRAGELFF
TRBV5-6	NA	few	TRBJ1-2	TGTGCCAGCAGCTTGTTAACTGGTAACCGGGGCTATGGCTACACCTTC	CASSLLTGNRGYGYTF
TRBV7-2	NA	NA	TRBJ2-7	TGTGCCAGCAGCCCTCGGATAGCGGCCTTGACGGGAGAGCAGTACTTC	CASSPRIAALTGEQYF
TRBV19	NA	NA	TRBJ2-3	TGTGCCAGTAGTCCTCCAGGTTATACGCAGTATTTT	CASSPPGYTQYF
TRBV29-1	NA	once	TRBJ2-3	TGCAGCCTACCCGCAGGGGCAGATACGCAGTATTTT	CSLPAGADTQYF
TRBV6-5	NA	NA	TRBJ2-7	TGTGCCAGCACAGAAGACTACGAGCAGTACTTC	CASTEDYEQYF
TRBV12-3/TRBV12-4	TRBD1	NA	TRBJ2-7	TGTGCCAGCAGTTCGACAGGGCCCGAGCAGTACTTC	CASSSTGPEQYF
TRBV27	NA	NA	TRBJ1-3	TGTGCCAGCAGTTCGCCCTCGACTGACAGCTCTGGAAACACCATATATTTT	CASSSPSTDSSGNTIYF
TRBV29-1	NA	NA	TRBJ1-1	TGCAGCGTTGAAACAGGGTTAACTGAAGCTTTCTTT	CSVETGLTEAFF
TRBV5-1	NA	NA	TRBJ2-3	TGCGCCAGCAGCTCCCTGGGACTGTCTAGCACAGATACGCAGTATTTT	CASSSLGLSSTDTQYF
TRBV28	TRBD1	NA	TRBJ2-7	TGTGCCAGCAGCCCCGACAGGGGGCGTACCTACGAGCAGTACTTC	CASSPDRGRTYEQYF
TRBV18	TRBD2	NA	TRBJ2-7	TGTGCCAGCTCACCAGGGACTAGTTGGGACGAGCAGTACTTC	CASSPGTSWDEQYF
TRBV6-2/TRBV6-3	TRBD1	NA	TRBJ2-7	TGTGCCAGCAGTTACTCTAGGACAGGGAGCTCCTACGAGCAGTACTTC	CASSYSRTGSSYEQYF
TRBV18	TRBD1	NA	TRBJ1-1	TGTGCCAGCTCACCGGACAGGGTGACTGAAGCTTTCTTT	CASSPDRVTEAFF
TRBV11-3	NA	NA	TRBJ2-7	TGTGCCAGCAGCTTAAAGGCTAGCGCGCAGTACTTC	CASSLKASAQYF